This T cell receptor beta chain was identified during a study of blood T cell repertoires in COVID-19. Looking at the study overall: PBMCs, B-cell-depleted T cells, or T cells were the source of the cDNA or gDNA that made up the material.

The germline V gene has CDR1 MNHNY and CDR2 SVGAGI (reference sequence). V was trimmed by 5 bases and J by 5 bases, leaving 11 bases between them. The CDR3 spans 13 residues. Some clones are missing from TCRdb's copy, which holds only in-frame ones; the method was immunoSEQ multiplex PCR. The table includes about 160,000 clones, about 88% detected once. This clone was observed a handful of times. Source material: peripheral blood. This sequence was found in a woman in her forties or fifties with COVID-19, enrolled during active disease. J is TRBJ2-3 and V is TRBV6-6; a possible D gene is TRBD2 (6 bases). As DNA, the CDR3 is TGTGCCAGCAGTCCGCGGGGCGGAGATACGCAGTATTTT. Its translation is CASSPRGGDTQYF.